This T cell receptor beta chain was sequenced for a study of T cells in women clearing cervical HPV infection. Study information: Case blood was drawn when the lesion was first found; control blood after infection became undetectable. Study observations and caveats: TRBV6-7 abundance was lower in cases than controls (around 0.1% versus 0.15%).

Assay used: immunoSEQ multiplex PCR; TCRdb lists only in-frame clones, some missing. Its clone listing holds about 23,000 clones. CDR3 length: 15 amino acids. Trimming removed 5 bases at V and 2 bases at J, with 16 bases between. Germline V gives CDR1 SGHVS, CDR2 FNYEAQ. Points on this clone: Its antigen is currently unknown. The read halts 3 residues ahead of the CDR3 end, with the missing end drawn from the germline J gene.

The receptor was isolated from a woman aged 18 to 69 with a cervical HPV16 infection that either progressed to CIN3+ or cleared (not recorded which). Sequencing input: blood buffy coat. This rearrangement joins TRBV7-6 to TRBJ2-7; D is possibly TRBD1 (8 bases). CDR3 bases read: TGTGCCAGCAGCCGCGGACAGGGAGGGCCCTACGAG. This encodes CASSRGQGGPYE. From start to end, the CDR3 is CASSRGQGGPYEQYF. The entire variable domain, with the rest obtained from reference TRBV7-6 and TRBJ2-7, is as follows: GAGVSQSPRYKVTKRGQDVALRCDPISGHVSLYWYRQALGQGPEFLTYFNYEAQQDKSGLPNDRFSAERPEGSISTLTIQRTEQRDSAMYRCASSRGQGGPYEQYFGPGTRLTVT.